One sample yielded the 28 T cell receptor beta chains listed below, sequenced in a study of radiotherapy plus CTLA-4 blockade in lung cancer. The method was immunoSEQ multiplex PCR; TCRdb's version includes in-frame clones alone and lacks a portion of them. The sample consists of fewer than 65,000 clones, about 80% of them appearing once. Material: peripheral blood, obtained from a patient treated with radiotherapy plus ipilimumab. These receptors were obtained from a human donor with non-small cell lung cancer whose response to radiotherapy plus ipilimumab could not be evaluated.

The chain joins TRBV4-1 to TRBJ2-3, with 8 nucleotides matching TRBD2. V lost 4 bases to trimming and J lost 0 bases; unmatched junction nucleotides: 21. CDR3 size: 21 residues. Germline V CDR1 and CDR2: MGHRA, YSYEKL. CDR3 DNA sequence: TGCGCCAGCAGCCCCTGGGTGTTGTCGGTCAAGCGGGAGACTAGCACAGATACGCAGTATTTT. It is translated as CASSPWVLSVKRETSTDTQYF.

The rearrangement links TRBV7-2 to TRBJ2-5; 10 bases match TRBD2. Germline V gene lookup returns CDR1 SGHTA and CDR2 FQGNSA. The J segment lost 5 bases and the V segment lost 7 bases, leaving 10 bases of the junction unmatched. The CDR3 is 15 amino acids. CDR3 DNA: TGTGCCAGCACCACAAGCGGGGGGGCTTATGAGACCCAGTACTTC. It specifies CASTTSGGAYETQYF.

The chain recombines TRBV11-2 with TRBJ2-5; D gene unclear. CDR1 and CDR2 (germline): SGHAT, FQNNGV. Trimming stripped 3 bases from V and 2 bases from J, with 16 bases between. The CDR3 is 16 amino acids. The CDR3 loop is CASSFRLPDSQETQYF. As DNA, the CDR3 is TGTGCCAGCAGCTTTAGACTCCCCGACTCGCAAGAGACCCAGTACTTC.

The chain combines TRBV7-7 with TRBJ2-5, with TRBD1 as a possible D gene (6 bases). The CDR3 is 15 amino acids. V shed 5 bases and J shed 4 bases, with 17 bases lying between them. From germline, CDR1 is SSHAT and CDR2 FNYEAQ (reference sequence). The CDR3 DNA sequence: TGTGCCAGCAGCCTCACCAGGGGCGTCGGAGAGACCCAGTACTTC. Translation gives CASSLTRGVGETQYF.

The chain combines TRBV9 with TRBJ1-4, with 8 bases aligning to TRBD1. Germline V lookup: CDR1 SGDLS, CDR2 YYNGEE. The junction had 2 bases not matched to a gene; V was cut back by 0 bases and J by 4 bases. The CDR3 extends over 15 amino acids. The CDR3 protein is CASSVGQGSNEKLFF. The CDR3 DNA sequence: TGTGCCAGCAGCGTAGGACAGGGGAGTAATGAAAAACTGTTTTTT.

The gene calls are TRBV15 and TRBJ2-6, with TRBD1 matching 9 bases. V shed 4 bases, J shed 4 bases, and the junction held 8 bases outside the gene matches. The CDR3 is made up of 17 amino acids. Germline loops: CDR1 LNHNV, CDR2 YYDKDF (reference sequence). This chain's CDR3 is CATSTGDRASGANVLTF. The DNA of the CDR3 is TGTGCCACCAGCACTGGGGACAGGGCTTCCGGGGCCAACGTCCTGACTTTC.

This rearrangement joins TRBV5-1 to TRBJ1-1, with unresolved D. CDR1 is SGHRS, CDR2 YFSETQ, per germline. V dropped 4 bases and J dropped 7 bases, with 17 bases sitting between them. This CDR3 region has 14 residues. The CDR3 reads CASSGLDNLVEAFF. CDR3 DNA sequence: TGCGCCAGCAGCGGGTTAGACAACCTGGTTGAAGCTTTCTTT.

This clone was counted a single time. This chain links TRBV18 with TRBJ2-1; D might be TRBD1 (6 bases). V was trimmed by 3 bases and J by 8 bases, leaving 11 bases between them. CDR3 length: 13 residues. Germline V lookup: CDR1 KGHSH, CDR2 LQKENI. CDR3 sequence reads: CASSPGPGDEQFF. CDR3 DNA: TGTGCCAGCTCACCGGGACCAGGGGATGAGCAGTTCTTC.

The rearrangement uses TRBV2 and TRBJ1-1; 7 bases match TRBD1. Per germline, CDR1 SNHLY and CDR2 FYNNEI. The CDR3 length is 12 residues. With V trimmed by 4 bases and J by 9 bases, 5 bases remained unmatched. The CDR3 sequence is CASSVTGRQAFF. The CDR3 DNA reads TGTGCCAGCAGTGTGACAGGGCGTCAAGCTTTCTTT. Full variable domain (missing parts from reference TRBV2 and TRBJ1-1): EPEVTQTPSHQVTQMGQEVILRCVPISNHLYFYWYRQILGQKVEFLVSFYNNEISEKSEIFDDQFSVERPDGSNFTLKIRSTKLEDSAMYFCASSVTGRQAFFGQGTRLTVV.

This clone was recorded once. The chain combines TRBV28 with TRBJ2-3; D gene unclear. Trimming left V 5 bases short and J 3 bases short, with 18 bases between. CDR3 size: 16 residues. Germline CDR1 reads MDHEN; CDR2 reads SYDVKM. CDR3 residues: CASSILAELLTDTQYF. For the CDR3, the DNA is TGTGCCAGCAGTATCTTGGCGGAGCTCTTAACAGATACGCAGTATTTT.

This rearrangement joins TRBV9 to TRBJ2-2; 9 positions match TRBD1. From germline, CDR1 is SGDLS and CDR2 YYNGEE. V gave up 9 bases and J gave up 7 bases; unmatched junction bases: 16. The CDR3 is 16 amino acids. CDR3 sequence reads: CAIFIRDRAFGGELFF. In nucleotides, the CDR3 is TGTGCCATCTTCATCCGGGACAGGGCTTTCGGCGGGGAGCTGTTTTTT.

The chain employs TRBV7-2 and TRBJ2-3; the match to TRBD1 covers 8 bases. Germline V gene sequence: CDR1 SGHTA, CDR2 FQGNSA. V lost 5 bases to trimming and J lost 0 bases; unmatched junction nucleotides: 4. The CDR3 loop spans 15 amino acids. The CDR3 sequence is CASSPRQGSTDTQYF. CDR3 DNA sequence: TGTGCCAGCAGCCCAAGACAGGGGAGCACAGATACGCAGTATTTT.

This CDR3 reads CASSQRTGELFF. CDR3 in DNA: TGTGCCAGCAGCCAACGGACCGGGGAGCTGTTTTTT. The V and J genes are TRBV5-4 and TRBJ2-2; D is unclear. Germline CDR1 and CDR2: SGHNT and YYREEE (reference sequence). The V end lost 4 bases, the J end lost 5 bases, and 6 bases lay between the germline ends. This CDR3 has 12 residues.

The chain uses TRBV5-6 and TRBJ2-5, with a possible D match to TRBD2 (5 bases). Germline assignment: CDR1 SGHDT and CDR2 YYEEEE. The CDR3 has 14 amino acids. The V end lost 0 bases, the J end lost 5 bases, and 11 bases lay between the germline ends. The CDR3 DNA follows: TGTGCCAGCAGCTTGGAGCCGCGCGGGGAGACCCAGTACTTC. Translated, it gives CASSLEPRGETQYF. Full variable domain (outside the CDR3, taken from reference TRBV5-6 and TRBJ2-5): DAGVTQSPTHLIKTRGQQVTLRCSPKSGHDTVSWYQQALGQGPQFIFQYYEEEERQRGNFPDRFSGHQFPNYSSELNVNALLLGDSALYLCASSLEPRGETQYFGPGTRLLVL.

The sample holds a few counts of this clone. The rearrangement joins TRBV5-5 to TRBJ1-2; 8 bases map to TRBD1. The CDR3 has 14 residues. The germline V gene encodes CDR1 SGHKS and CDR2 YYEKEE (reference sequence). Germline trimming cut 0 bases from V and 10 bases from J; bases unmatched to any gene: 8. The CDR3 reads CASSLGPTGADYTF. The CDR3 DNA is TGTGCCAGCAGCTTGGGCCCGACAGGGGCCGACTACACCTTC.

V gene TRBV7-2 combines with J gene TRBJ2-3; the D gene is possibly TRBD1 (5 bases). The CDR3 sequence is 19 residues long. From germline, CDR1 is SGHTA and CDR2 FQGNSA. V lost 2 bases, J lost 1 base, and 22 bases lay in between. The chain's CDR3 is CASSLIPRQPTGGTDTQYF. The CDR3 nucleotides are TGTGCCAGCAGCTTAATCCCCAGACAGCCGACCGGTGGCACAGATACGCAGTATTTT.

This chain connects TRBV11-2 to TRBJ1-6; 7 nucleotides align to TRBD1. The CDR3 extends over 15 amino acids. The V and J ends lost 3 bases and 9 bases, in that order; junction bases with no gene match: 8. Germline CDR1 SGHAT, CDR2 FQNNGV. The CDR3 loop is CASSLAGTVVSPLHF. In DNA, the CDR3 is TGTGCCAGCAGCTTGGCCGGGACAGTAGTTTCACCCCTCCACTTT.

This clone was detected a few times. This chain connects TRBV6-5 to TRBJ2-7, with 7 bases matching TRBD1. The CDR3 consists of 13 residues. Germline V gene sequence: CDR1 MNHEY, CDR2 SVGAGI. Trimming took 6 bases from V and 5 from J; bases not matched to a gene: 7. The CDR3 coding sequence is TGTGCCAGCAGAGAAACAGGGGCCCACGAGCAGTACTTC. Residues: CASRETGAHEQYF.

This clone is a singleton in its sample. This sequence joins TRBV30 and TRBJ1-3; no clear D gene. CDR1 is GTSNPN, CDR2 SVGIG, per germline (reference sequence). There are 14 residues in the CDR3. V lost 7 bases to trimming and J lost 4 bases, with 17 bases between them. CDR3 in amino acids: CAFHRIAWGNTIYF. CDR3 nucleotides: TGTGCCTTCCACCGGATAGCCTGGGGAAACACCATATATTTT.

In the case of this clone: Its ends do not fully match the called genes, so a read error is possible. The chain joins TRBV9 to TRBJ2-2; 9 positions match TRBD2. Germline V gene lookup returns CDR1 SGDLS and CDR2 YYNGEE. The CDR3 is 16 residues long. The CDR3 bases are TGTGCCAGCAGCGTAACTAGCGGGTTATACACCGGGGAGCTGCTTTTT. This encodes CASSVTSGLYTGELLF.

The gene calls are TRBV7-2 and TRBJ2-1, with TRBD1 identical over 10 bases. CDR1 and CDR2 from the germline V gene are SGHTA and FQGNSA. J was trimmed by 7 bases and V by 1 base; bases with no gene match: 7. This CDR3 has 16 residues. The CDR3 sequence is CASSLVGQGLGNEQFF. CDR3 sequence (DNA): TGTGCCAGCAGCTTAGTGGGACAGGGGTTGGGGAATGAGCAGTTCTTC.

In this sample, this clone turned up once. The V gene is TRBV10-3, the J gene TRBJ2-3; no clear D. The CDR3 length is 14 residues. V was clipped by 6 bases and J by 1 base, with 11 bases between them. The V gene's germline CDR1 is ENHRY and CDR2 SYGVKD. The CDR3 is CAIRQKTGTDTQYF. In DNA, the CDR3 is TGTGCCATCAGACAGAAGACCGGCACAGATACGCAGTATTTT.

This chain joins TRBV5-1 and TRBJ2-5, with TRBD2 matching 8 bases. The CDR3 loop spans 15 amino acids. J was trimmed by 0 bases and V by 2 bases; bases with no gene match: 3. Germline-derived CDR1 and CDR2 are SGHRS and YFSETQ. The CDR3 DNA sequence: TGCGCCAGCAGCTTCGGCGGGGGGCACCAAGAGACCCAGTACTTC. Encoded protein: CASSFGGGHQETQYF.

This chain joins TRBV19 and TRBJ1-1, with D perhaps TRBD1 (5 bases). Germline CDR1 and CDR2: LNHDA and SQIVND (reference sequence). The CDR3 totals 15 residues. Trimming shortened V by 6 bases and J by 5 bases, and 19 bases separated the two germline ends. The CDR3 bases are TGTGCCAGTAGCCCTCGGCAGGGAGGTTGGACTGAAGCTTTCTTT. Translation gives CASSPRQGGWTEAFF.

The chain recombines TRBV10-3 with TRBJ2-1, with 7 bases aligning to TRBD2. The CDR3 is 16 residues long. Trimming at V came to 6 bases and at J to 8 bases, leaving 16 bases not matched to a gene. Germline V CDR1 and CDR2: ENHRY, SYGVKD. The CDR3 here is CAISGETSPWDYEQFF. CDR3 DNA: TGTGCCATCAGCGGCGAGACTAGCCCGTGGGACTATGAGCAGTTCTTC.

The chain links TRBV28 to TRBJ2-3; 16 bases agree with TRBD2. Germline values: CDR1 MDHEN, CDR2 SYDVKM. CDR3 length: 19 residues. V gave up 5 bases and J gave up 1 base; unmatched junction bases: 9. The CDR3 loop is CASSPVGLAGGRGTDTQYF. The CDR3, as DNA: TGTGCCAGCAGTCCGGTGGGACTAGCGGGAGGGCGGGGCACAGATACGCAGTATTTT.

This chain uses TRBV4-3 with TRBJ1-4, with D tentatively TRBD1 (6 bases). There are 15 residues in the CDR3. The germline CDR1 and CDR2 sequences are LGHNA and YSLEER. The V gene lost 1 base and the J gene lost 0 bases, with 6 bases spanning the gap. DNA for the CDR3: TGCGCCAGCAGCCAAGGGACAGCAACTAATGAAAAACTGTTTTTT. Translated, it gives CASSQGTATNEKLFF.

The chain has TRBV12-5 and TRBJ2-3, with a weak D call TRBD2 (6 bases). This CDR3 contains 14 residues. V lost 9 bases to trimming and J lost 1 base, with 14 bases between them. CDR1 and CDR2 from the germline V gene are LGHNT and FRNRAP. Here the CDR3 reads CASSEPGGTDTQYF. As DNA, the CDR3 is TGTGCTAGCTCGGAGCCGGGGGGCACAGATACGCAGTATTTT.